This T cell receptor beta chain was sequenced for a study of graft-versus-host responses after intestinal transplantation. V lost 2 bases, J lost 4 bases, and 9 bases lay in between. The CDR3 consists of 13 residues. Germline CDR1 and CDR2: SGDLS and YYNGEE. In regard to this clone: Its antigen is as yet unknown.

Here immunoSEQ multiplex PCR was the method, and the copy in TCRdb shows in-frame clones only, minus some. The sample records 150,000 or so clones, about nine tenths being singletons. The sequencing used unstimulated CD4+ T cells sorted from spleen or lymph node cells, collected before intestinal transplant. The clonotype was recovered from a human donor who received an intestinal transplant. The chain links TRBV9 to TRBJ1-1; no firm D call. CDR3 coding DNA: TGTGCCAGCAGCGTGGATATGGGCACTGAAGCTTTCTTT. Its translation is CASSVDMGTEAFF. The full variable domain, with the rest looked up from reference TRBV9 and TRBJ1-1, is DSGVTQTPKHLITATGQRVTLRCSPRSGDLSVYWYQQSLDQGLQFLIQYYNGEERAKGNILERFSAQQFPDLHSELNLSSLELGDSALYFCASSVDMGTEAFFGQGTRLTVV.